These 32 T cell receptor beta chains were sequenced from one sample in a study of human T cells and chemical hapten exposure. Via MiXCR, TCRdb re-called the RACE reads, giving one row per CDR3 protein. The sample gives 340,000 or so distinct CDR3 sequences, approximately 6.3% of which show up once; 7.5% to 9% is in the top ten. Stated time point: patch test 1, 2 weeks after DPC sensitization. The treatment denotes: therapeutic diphenylcyclopropenone sensitization with weekly scalp DPC. Material: whole blood, obtained in connection with sensitization to the hapten diphenylcyclopropenone (DPC). The origin of the receptors is a woman younger than 35 with alopecia areata. Some clones in this sample may be carry-over from other donors' samples.

This clonotype was picked up a small number of times. The germline gene is not matched at one end of the junction; a read error may be the cause. CDR3 region: CASSNRPDTRLNF. The DNA of the CDR3 is TGTGCCAGCAGTAACCGACCGGACACCCGCTTAAACTTC. J is TRBJ2-7 and V is TRBV6-5; a possible D gene is TRBD1 (5 bases). Per the germline V gene, CDR1 is MNHEY and CDR2 is SVGAGI. The CDR3 loop spans 13 amino acids.

This clonotype turned up a few times. The genes are TRBV7-8 and TRBJ2-3; 13 bases agree with TRBD2. Germline assignment: CDR1 SGHVS and CDR2 FQNEAQ. Trimming cost V 5 bases and J 5 bases; bases outside gene matches: 16. The CDR3 covers 19 residues. CDR3 residues: CASSPIGGLAGARGDTQYF. DNA for the CDR3: TGTGCCAGCAGCCCTATAGGAGGACTAGCGGGGGCCCGCGGAGATACGCAGTATTTT.

Here the CDR3 reads CASSARDNSYEQYF. CDR3 coding DNA: TGTGCCAGCAGCGCACGGGACAACTCCTACGAGCAGTACTTC. The V call is TRBV11-3, the J call TRBJ2-7; D possibly corresponds to TRBD1 (6 bases). Germline V lookup: CDR1 SGHNT, CDR2 YENEEA. The CDR3 is made up of 14 amino acids. Trimming pared 5 bases from V and 0 bases from J, leaving 11 bases between.

This clonotype was observed a few times. V gene TRBV2 combines with J gene TRBJ2-1; 9 bases match TRBD1. Germline CDR1 SNHLY, CDR2 FYNNEI. The CDR3 totals 16 residues. After removal of 7 bases from V and 4 bases from J, the junction contained 11 bases not matched to a gene. The CDR3, as DNA: TGTGCCAGCACCCCGGGACAGGGTGTAAGGTACAATGAGCAGTTCTTC. It yields the protein CASTPGQGVRYNEQFF.

The J gene is TRBJ1-2, the V gene TRBV4-2; 8 bases align to TRBD1. Germline V gene sequence: CDR1 LGHNA, CDR2 YNFKEQ. The CDR3 extends over 15 amino acids. Germline trimming cut 0 bases from V and 8 bases from J; bases unmatched to any gene: 8. CDR3 loop: CASSQDGQGIGGYTF. The DNA of the CDR3 is TGTGCCAGCAGCCAAGATGGACAGGGAATCGGCGGCTACACCTTC.

This clonotype came up a few times. CDR3 protein: CASSPSGGVDSVYTDTQYF. The CDR3 DNA follows: TGTGCCAGCAGCCCATCGGGAGGGGTCGACTCGGTCTACACAGATACGCAGTATTTT. The chain has TRBV5-4 and TRBJ2-3; 8 nucleotides match TRBD2. V shed 4 bases, J shed 2 bases, and the junction held 18 bases outside the gene matches. CDR3 size: 19 residues. CDR1 SGHNT and CDR2 YYREEE come from the germline V gene (reference sequence). Full variable domain (remainder filled in from reference TRBV5-4 and TRBJ2-3): ETGVTQSPTHLIKTRGQQVTLRCSSQSGHNTVSWYQQALGQGPQFIFQYYREEENGRGNFPPRFSGLQFPNYSSELNVNALELDDSALYLCASSPSGGVDSVYTDTQYFGPGTRLTVL.

The chain recombines TRBV4-1 with TRBJ1-5; D is perhaps TRBD1 (6 bases). V lost 0 bases and J 3 bases, leaving 9 bases between the germline ends. The CDR3 extends over 15 amino acids. The germline CDR1 and CDR2 sequences are MGHRA and YSYEKL. The CDR3 sequence is CASSQEDSYNQPQHF. The CDR3 DNA follows: TGCGCCAGCAGCCAAGAGGACAGTTACAATCAGCCCCAGCATTTT.

The chain recombines TRBV20-1 with TRBJ2-3; the D is unclear. The CDR3 has 12 residues. V shed 5 bases and J shed 2 bases, with 8 bases lying between them. The germline V gene has CDR1 DFQATT and CDR2 SNEGSKA (reference sequence). Here the CDR3 DNA reads TGCAGTGCTTTCCCTTACACAGATACGCAGTATTTT. Translation: CSAFPYTDTQYF.

CDR3 sequence: CSARERGGSRQAFF. In DNA form, the CDR3 reads TGCAGTGCTAGAGAGAGGGGAGGGAGTCGACAGGCTTTCTTT. The J gene is TRBJ1-1, the V gene TRBV20-1; the D gene is possibly TRBD1 (5 bases). The CDR3 is made up of 14 amino acids. Germline loops: CDR1 DFQATT, CDR2 SNEGSKA (reference sequence). Trimming left V 0 bases short and J 11 bases short, with 19 bases between.

This clonotype has a handful of counts. This CDR3 reads CASSQEAESPLHF. In DNA form, the CDR3 reads TGCGCCAGCAGCCAAGAGGCAGAATCACCCCTCCACTTT. J is TRBJ1-6 and V is TRBV4-3; D not resolved. The germline V gene has CDR1 LGHNA and CDR2 YSLEER. Trimming pared 0 bases from V and 10 bases from J, leaving 7 bases between. The CDR3 covers 13 residues.

This clonotype was recorded a few times. The J gene is TRBJ2-1, the V gene TRBV11-2; 9 positions match TRBD1. Germline V CDR1 and CDR2: SGHAT, FQNNGV. Trimming at V came to 6 bases and at J to 4 bases, leaving 7 bases not matched to a gene. The CDR3 is made up of 15 amino acids. This CDR3 is CASRKGTGTYNEQFF. CDR3 in DNA: TGTGCCAGCAGAAAAGGGACAGGGACTTACAATGAGCAGTTCTTC.

This clonotype has a handful of counts. This rearrangement joins TRBV5-1 to TRBJ2-5, with 7 bases aligning to TRBD2. The V gene's germline CDR1 is SGHRS and CDR2 YFSETQ. The CDR3 runs to 15 residues. V shed 3 bases, J shed 5 bases, and the junction held 10 bases outside the gene matches. The CDR3 DNA is TGCGCCAGCAGCTCTTCGAGTCGAGCGGGGGAGACCCAGTACTTC. As protein: CASSSSSRAGETQYF.

This clonotype showed up many times. This chain joins TRBV10-3 and TRBJ2-7; perhaps D is TRBD1 or TRBD2 (5 bases each). CDR1 ENHRY and CDR2 SYGVKD come from the germline V gene. The length of the CDR3 is 14 residues. The germline V and J ends were trimmed by 0 bases and 5 bases, with 11 bases remaining between them. The CDR3, as DNA: TGTGCCATCAGTGAGTCGGGACGAGGAGACGAGCAGTACTTC. Translating it yields CAISESGRGDEQYF.

This chain joins TRBV12-3 or TRBV12-4 and TRBJ1-1; 12 positions agree with TRBD1. V shed 4 bases and J 4 bases; nucleotides not matched to a gene: 7. The CDR3 contains 16 residues. CDR3 amino acids: CASSSGTGGAGTEAFF. The CDR3 region has the DNA TGTGCCAGCAGTTCCGGGACAGGGGGCGCGGGCACTGAAGCTTTCTTT.

This clonotype has only one observation. A single base separates this from a much larger clone, so it may be a read error. The genes are TRBV29-1 and TRBJ2-2, with D possibly being TRBD2 (6 bases). CDR3 length: 15 amino acids. Germline values: CDR1 SQVTM, CDR2 ANQGSEA. Here the CDR3 reads CSVEGGGARTEELFF. CDR3 DNA sequence: TGCAGCGTTGAAGGAGGAGGGGCGCGAACCGAGGAGCTGTTTTTT.

The chain combines TRBV27 with TRBJ1-2, with 7 bases lining up with TRBD1. This CDR3 has 19 amino acids. V shed 1 base, J shed 1 base, and the junction held 15 bases outside the gene matches. Looked up from germline, CDR1 is MNHEY and CDR2 is SMNVEV (reference sequence). The CDR3 DNA is TGTGCCAGCAGTTTATTAGGCCTCTCGGGGACAGCGCATAACTATGGCTACACCTTC. Amino acids: CASSLLGLSGTAHNYGYTF.

This clonotype was counted ten times or more. The V and J genes are TRBV7-9 and TRBJ2-1, with D tentatively TRBD1 (5 bases). Per germline, CDR1 SEHNR and CDR2 FQNEAQ (reference sequence). The V end lost 5 bases, the J end lost 7 bases, and 9 bases lay between the germline ends. The CDR3 loop spans 12 amino acids. The DNA for the CDR3 is TGTGCCAGCAGCCTCAGGGTTAATGAGCAGTTCTTC. Translation gives CASSLRVNEQFF.

This clonotype has just a few counts. J is TRBJ2-7 and V is TRBV9; D is perhaps TRBD2 (6 bases). Per the germline V gene, CDR1 is SGDLS and CDR2 is YYNGEE. The CDR3 is 15 amino acids. V lost 4 bases and J 0 bases, leaving 14 bases between the germline ends. CDR3 amino acids: CASSPRVADSYEQYF. The CDR3 DNA sequence: TGTGCCAGCAGCCCACGTGTAGCGGACTCCTACGAGCAGTACTTC.

This clonotype was seen only a few times. This chain links TRBV7-2 with TRBJ2-3; TRBD2 matches at 9 bases. The CDR3 covers 17 residues. Germline V gives CDR1 SGHTA, CDR2 FQGNSA. The J segment lost 4 bases and the V segment lost 5 bases, leaving 13 bases of the junction unmatched. CDR3 sequence (DNA): TGTGCCAGCAGCGAAACGGGACTAGCAGCCGGTGCAGATACGCAGTATTTT. As protein: CASSETGLAAGADTQYF.

This CDR3 reads CASGGSGGDTQYF. In DNA, the CDR3 is TGTGCCAGTGGCGGTAGCGGGGGGGATACGCAGTATTTT. The gene calls are TRBV7-9 and TRBJ2-3; 10 bases are shared with TRBD2. The CDR3 is made up of 13 amino acids. J was trimmed by 6 bases and V by 9 bases; bases with no gene match: 6. Looked up from germline, CDR1 is SEHNR and CDR2 is FQNEAQ (reference sequence).

This clonotype was seen more than once but under ten times. The chain carries TRBV25-1 and TRBJ2-5; no firm D call. Germline V gene lookup returns CDR1 MGHDK and CDR2 SYGVNS. This CDR3 is built from 16 residues. Trimming cost V 0 bases and J 1 base, with 12 bases left between them. The CDR3 region is CASSEYPSAGQETQYF. CDR3 DNA sequence: TGTGCCAGCAGTGAATACCCCTCAGCAGGCCAAGAGACCCAGTACTTC. Drawing the rest from reference TRBV25-1 and TRBJ2-5, the complete variable domain is EADIYQTPRYLVIGTGKKITLECSQTMGHDKMYWYQQDPGMELHLIHYSYGVNSTEKGDLSSESTVSRIRTEHFPLTLESARPSHTSQYLCASSEYPSAGQETQYFGPGTRLLVL.

This rearrangement joins TRBV29-1 to TRBJ1-3, with D maybe TRBD1 (5 bases). Trimming took off 6 bases at V and 6 bases at J, with 21 bases between the two ends. The CDR3 consists of 15 residues. CDR1 and CDR2 (germline): SQVTM, ANQGSEA. CDR3 nucleotides: TGCAGCGTAGCCCTGGACCCAGGGAGCACAAACACCATATATTTT. It specifies CSVALDPGSTNTIYF.

This clonotype was seen many times. The chain combines TRBV29-1 with TRBJ2-1, with 11 bases that match TRBD2. V trimming: 1 base; J trimming: 12 bases; junction bases outside the gene matches: 5. The CDR3 totals 13 residues. Per the germline V gene, CDR1 is SQVTM and CDR2 is ANQGSEA. Written as DNA, the CDR3 is TGCAGCGTTGAAGTAGCGGGGGGGGCTGGGCAGTTCTTC. It specifies CSVEVAGGAGQFF.

This chain links TRBV12-3 or TRBV12-4 with TRBJ2-3; possible D gene TRBD1, 6 bases. CDR3 length equals 12 residues. The germline V and J ends were trimmed by 5 bases and 9 bases, with 12 bases remaining between them. This CDR3 is CASSTGQPTQYF. CDR3 sequence (DNA): TGTGCCAGCAGTACAGGGCAACCGACGCAGTATTTT.

This chain connects TRBV7-2 to TRBJ2-7; D gene ambiguous. The CDR3 sequence is 13 residues long. V was clipped by 4 bases and J by 2 bases, with 9 bases between them. Germline loops: CDR1 SGHTA, CDR2 FQGNSA. CDR3 in DNA: TGTGCCAGCAGCTCCGGCCCCCCCTACGAGCAGTACTTC. This sequence encodes CASSSGPPYEQYF.

This clonotype came up many times. The chain carries TRBV2 and TRBJ1-5, with TRBD1 as a possible D gene (5 bases). This CDR3 spans 14 amino acids. V lost 5 bases to trimming and J lost 1 base, with 9 bases between them. Per the germline V gene, CDR1 is SNHLY and CDR2 is FYNNEI. The CDR3 DNA is TGTGCCAGCAGTAACGGGGGAAGCAATCAGCCCCAGCATTTT. Encoded protein: CASSNGGSNQPQHF.

This clonotype was counted at least ten times. The genes are TRBV28 and TRBJ2-3; TRBD2 aligns across 9 bases. The CDR3 runs to 21 residues. Per germline, CDR1 MDHEN and CDR2 SYDVKM. V lost 4 bases to trimming and J lost 0 bases; unmatched junction nucleotides: 20. This CDR3 reads CASSSLAKVLKRGASTDTQYF. The CDR3 coding sequence is TGTGCCAGCAGTTCTCTCGCCAAAGTTCTTAAGCGGGGGGCAAGCACAGATACGCAGTATTTT.

This clonotype appeared many times. The V and J genes are TRBV11-2 and TRBJ2-1; D may be TRBD1 or TRBD2 (6 bases each). V shed 5 bases and J shed 2 bases, with 16 bases lying between them. Germline CDR1 SGHAT, CDR2 FQNNGV. The length of the CDR3 is 16 residues. CDR3 DNA: TGTGCCAGCAGCCCCCTGAGGGGGGCGACCTACAATGAGCAGTTCTTC. Translating gives CASSPLRGATYNEQFF.

This clonotype was seen a few times. V and J are TRBV14 and TRBJ2-2; D is uncertain. The V end was cut by 5 bases, the J end by 6 bases, with 19 bases between. From germline, CDR1 is SGHDN and CDR2 FVKESK. This CDR3 is built from 16 residues. CDR3 nucleotide sequence: TGTGCCAGCAGCTTTTTCAGGTCCTCTAACGCCGGGGAGCTGTTTTTT. It yields the protein CASSFFRSSNAGELFF.

This clonotype appeared many times. V gene TRBV12-3 or TRBV12-4 combines with J gene TRBJ1-1; weak D call: TRBD1 (6 bases). V lost 3 bases and J lost 0, with 14 bases in between. The CDR3 loop spans 16 amino acids. CDR3 nucleotides: TGTGCCAGCAGTTTTTGGGGGGGCCCTATGAACACTGAAGCTTTCTTT. This encodes CASSFWGGPMNTEAFF.

There are many counts of this clonotype. This chain connects TRBV7-6 to TRBJ2-1; the D call may be TRBD1 or TRBD2 (5 bases each). CDR1 is SGHVS, CDR2 FNYEAQ, per germline. This CDR3 has 12 residues. The V gene lost 1 base and the J gene lost 11 bases, with 9 bases spanning the gap. The DNA for the CDR3 is TGTGCCAGCAGCTTAGGGGGGTATCAGCAGTTCTTC. Its protein product is CASSLGGYQQFF.

Many counts were recorded for this clonotype. The chain uses TRBV7-9 and TRBJ1-2, with 8 bases identical to TRBD1. V dropped 2 bases and J dropped 2; count of bases not matched to a gene: 1. This CDR3 comprises 14 residues. Germline V gene sequence: CDR1 SEHNR, CDR2 FQNEAQ (reference sequence). The CDR3 DNA reads as TGTGCCAGCAGCTTAAGACAGGGGAACTATGGCTACACCTTC. Translated, it gives CASSLRQGNYGYTF. The complete variable domain, with remaining parts taken from reference TRBV7-9 and TRBJ1-2, reads DTGVSQNPRHKITKRGQNVTFRCDPISEHNRLYWYRQTLGQGPEFLTYFQNEAQLEKSRLLSDRFSAERPKGSFSTLEIQRTEQGDSAMYLCASSLRQGNYGYTFGSGTRLTVV.